The 9 T cell receptor beta chains presented below share a single source sample, sequenced in a study of T cell repertoires in cytomegalovirus infection. No cognate antigen is known for these TCRs. TCRdb recomputed calls from the reads with MiXCR, one row per CDR3 protein. The sample comprises 300,000 to 400,000 distinct CDR3 sequences, under 35% of which are singletons, and roughly 20% rests with the top ten. This specimen was cultured PBMCs, taken from culture after CMV antigen stimulation. The receptors shown here come from a human donor in good health (CMV status not recorded). Some clones in this sample may be carry-over from other donors' samples.

The chain combines TRBV2 with TRBJ1-1; 8 bases agree with TRBD1. The CDR3 totals 15 residues. V was clipped by 6 bases and J by 2 bases; unmatched bases: 8. Germline V lookup: CDR1 SNHLY, CDR2 FYNNEI. CDR3 bases: TGTGCCAGCAGACCAAGACAGGGGTTAAACACTGAAGCTTTCTTT. Amino acid sequence: CASRPRQGLNTEAFF.

The V gene is TRBV18, the J gene TRBJ2-5; D perhaps matches TRBD1 (6 bases). Germline assignment: CDR1 KGHSH and CDR2 LQKENI. This CDR3 is built from 14 residues. The V end lost 8 bases, the J end lost 0 bases, and 13 bases lay between the germline ends. The CDR3 protein is CASRLQGDQETQYF. The CDR3, as DNA: TGTGCCAGCAGATTACAGGGCGACCAAGAGACCCAGTACTTC.

The chain employs TRBV28 and TRBJ1-5; D is perhaps TRBD1 (5 bases). CDR1 is MDHEN, CDR2 SYDVKM, per germline. This CDR3 has 13 residues. The V gene lost 6 bases and the J gene lost 4 bases, with 10 bases spanning the gap. The CDR3 DNA follows: TGTGCCAGCAGAGACAGCCGAAATCAGCCCCAGCATTTT. Its protein is CASRDSRNQPQHF.

This chain joins TRBV7-6 and TRBJ1-1, with unresolved D. V shed 2 bases and J shed 0 bases, with 10 bases lying between them. The CDR3 runs 15 residues. Per the germline V gene, CDR1 is SGHVS and CDR2 is FNYEAQ. The CDR3, as DNA: TGTGCCAGCAGCTTATTCGGGTCCGTGAACACTGAAGCTTTCTTT. Its translation: CASSLFGSVNTEAFF.

This clonotype was seen a handful of times. This sequence joins TRBV5-6 and TRBJ2-3; D call uncertain. This CDR3 region has 14 residues. Trimming shortened V by 0 bases and J by 2 bases, and 7 bases separated the two germline ends. The germline gives CDR1 SGHDT, CDR2 YYEEEE. The CDR3 DNA reads as TGTGCCAGCAGCTTGGAACGGCTCACAGATACGCAGTATTTT. Protein: CASSLERLTDTQYF.

The gene calls are TRBV28 and TRBJ2-7; D remains unclear. Germline values: CDR1 MDHEN, CDR2 SYDVKM. Trimming removed 2 bases at V and 2 bases at J, with 10 bases between. The length of the CDR3 is 14 residues. The CDR3 loop reads CASSLLSDPYEQYF. CDR3 DNA: TGTGCCAGCAGTTTACTCAGCGATCCCTACGAGCAGTACTTC.

The V call is TRBV12-3 or TRBV12-4, the J call TRBJ1-1; no firm D call. V gave up 6 bases and J gave up 1 base, with 9 bases separating them. This CDR3 region has 13 residues. The CDR3 loop reads CASRPAANTEAFF. The CDR3 nucleotides read TGTGCCAGCAGACCGGCAGCGAACACTGAAGCTTTCTTT.

In this sample, this clonotype turned up a few times. This chain uses TRBV20-1 with TRBJ2-1; D gene ambiguous. The CDR3 sequence is 11 residues long. Trimming cost V 1 base and J 6 bases, with 4 bases left between them. The germline V gene encodes CDR1 DFQATT and CDR2 SNEGSKA (reference sequence). Here the CDR3 reads CSARGTNEQFF. Written as DNA, the CDR3 is TGCAGTGCTAGAGGTACCAATGAGCAGTTCTTC.

A few counts support this clonotype. This may stem from a read error, because a much larger clone lies one nucleotide away. The chain links TRBV11-2 to TRBJ2-1; D might be TRBD2 (6 bases). V lost 3 bases and J lost 0, with 9 bases in between. Per the germline V gene, CDR1 is SGHAT and CDR2 is FQNNGV. This CDR3 comprises 15 residues. The CDR3 region is CASSLETSSYNEQFF. DNA for the CDR3: TGTGCCAGCAGCTTGGAGACTAGCTCCTACAATGAGCAGTTCTTC.